This T cell receptor beta chain was recovered during a study of blood T cell repertoires in COVID-19. Sequenced by immunoSEQ multiplex PCR; TCRdb stores in-frame clones only, minus some. This table holds about 150,000 clones, approximately 81% found once. The CDR3 has 13 amino acids. Germline V gives CDR1 MDHEN, CDR2 SYDVKM. V lost 6 bases to trimming and J lost 5 bases, with 11 bases between them. The chain is built from TRBV28 and TRBJ2-1, with a weak D call TRBD1 (5 bases). The sample taken for sequencing was peripheral blood. The receptor's source is a human donor in a cohort sampled during active COVID-19. CDR3 amino acids: CASRGDSHNEQFF. CDR3 nucleotide sequence: TGTGCCAGCAGGGGTGACAGCCACAATGAGCAGTTCTTC. Filled out from reference TRBV28 and TRBJ2-1, the complete variable domain reads DVKVTQSSRYLVKRTGEKVFLECVQDMDHENMFWYRQDPGLGLRLIYFSYDVKMKEKGDIPEGYSVSREKKERFSLILESASTNQTSMYLCASRGDSHNEQFFGPGTRLTVL.